This TCR beta chain originates from a study of tumor and adjacent non-tumor tissue in lung cancer. Study-level background: The cohort had 12 adenocarcinoma, a couple of squamous cell and 1 small cell patients.

Three rounds of nested PCR, following a modified ARM-PCR protocol, produced the TCRbeta library. TCRdb itself ran the multiplex PCR reads through MiXCR, one entry per CDR3 protein. Among under 250,000 distinct CDR3 sequences, less than 80% were seen once, and the ten largest hold about 23%. In this sample, this clonotype turned up a few times. CDR3 size: 13 residues. CDR1 and CDR2 from the germline V gene are SQVTM and ANQGSEA. V gave up 7 bases and J gave up 5 bases; unmatched junction bases: 8. The template was RNA from unsorted bulk tissue. The genes are TRBV29-1 and TRBJ1-2; 9 bases fit TRBD1. Sequencing was done on a sample of lung tumor tissue. This sequence was found in a man aged 55-75 years with non-small cell lung cancer. The CDR3 protein is CSGGDRGEYGYTF. CDR3 nucleotides: TGCAGCGGGGGAGACAGGGGGGAATATGGCTACACCTTC.